The entry below gives a single TCR beta chain sequence along with its context. The data were taken from a study of blood T cell repertoires in COVID-19. Study summary: There were acute and convalescent COVID-19 samples, and they came from the United States, Italy and Spain.

V was cut by 6 bases and J by 4 bases, with 16 bases left in between. This CDR3 region has 15 residues. Germline V gene lookup returns CDR1 SGHTA and CDR2 FQGNSA. TCRdb's copy holds only in-frame clones and misses some; the assay was immunoSEQ multiplex PCR. This table has fewer than 200,000 clones, around 83% appearing once. This chain links TRBV7-2 with TRBJ1-3; D is perhaps TRBD1 (6 bases). Sequencing used peripheral blood. This TCR was recovered from a woman aged 55-69 years with acute or convalescent COVID-19. CDR3 nucleotides: TGTGCCAGCAGGTTCCAACAGGGAGCCGGAAACACCATATATTTT. It yields the protein CASRFQQGAGNTIYF.